These T cell receptor beta chains were read from a single sample in a study of blood T cell repertoires in COVID-19. Sequencing was performed with immunoSEQ multiplex PCR; in TCRdb, only in-frame clones are kept and a portion is missing. The table includes 290,000 or so clones, approximately 86% detected once. The specimen was peripheral blood. These TCRs come from a man aged 18 to 29 with active or convalescent COVID-19. Each CDR3 is given with its conserved first and last residue. Each record gives: CDR3 DNA, CDR3 protein, J gene, clone size, V gene, D gene. A D gene is named only where the DNA matches it firmly. Clone size, where shown, is once, few, many, or a class for clones that have expanded.

DNA: TGTGCCAGCAGCCAAGATCTGGAGCTAGCGACCTACAATGAGCAGTTCTTC
CDR3: CASSQDLELATYNEQFF
J: TRBJ2-1
size: -
V: TRBV4-2
D: -

DNA: TGTGCCAGCAGTTACCCCCGAAGGTTTCAGACTAGCGGAGATACGCAGTATTTT
CDR3: CASSYPRRFQTSGDTQYF
J: TRBJ2-3
size: -
V: TRBV6-2/TRBV6-3
D: TRBD2

DNA: TGTGCCAGCAGCTTAGTCGGAGAGGGGGTTCCCTACGAGCAGTACTTC
CDR3: CASSLVGEGVPYEQYF
J: TRBJ2-7
size: -
V: TRBV7-9
D: -

DNA: TGTGCCAGCAGTGAAGAGGAGTTACTGACTAAAGCTAACTATGGCTACACCTTC
CDR3: CASSEEELLTKANYGYTF
J: TRBJ1-2
size: -
V: TRBV6-1
D: -

DNA: TGTGCCACCAGTGATATCTCGGCAGATACGCAGTATTTT
CDR3: CATSDISADTQYF
J: TRBJ2-3
size: -
V: TRBV24-1
D: -

DNA: TGTGCCAGCAGCTTAACAGACTATATCACAGATACGCAGTATTTT
CDR3: CASSLTDYITDTQYF
J: TRBJ2-3
size: -
V: TRBV7-3
D: -

DNA: TGTGCCAGCAGTCCCGAGGCTAGCGGCTACAATGAGCAGTTCTTC
CDR3: CASSPEASGYNEQFF
J: TRBJ2-1
size: -
V: TRBV27
D: TRBD2

DNA: TGTGCCAGCAGTTACTGGCAGGGAGGTCGCCTAGATAGCAATCAGCCCCAGCATTTT
CDR3: CASSYWQGGRLDSNQPQHF
J: TRBJ1-5
size: -
V: TRBV6-2/TRBV6-3
D: -

DNA: TGTGCCAGCAGCTTATGGGGCGGCGACGAGCAGTACTTC
CDR3: CASSLWGGDEQYF
J: TRBJ2-7
size: -
V: TRBV7-3
D: -

DNA: TGTGCCAGCAGCGTTCTGCCAGTGGAGACCCAGTACTTC
CDR3: CASSVLPVETQYF
J: TRBJ2-5
size: -
V: TRBV9
D: -

DNA: TGTGCCAGTAAAAACACAGCATTCTATGGCTACACCTTC
CDR3: CASKNTAFYGYTF
J: TRBJ1-2
size: few
V: TRBV19
D: -

DNA: TGTGCCAGCAGTCTTCAAACGACAGGGGGGTTGCGGAACACTGAAGCTTTCTTT
CDR3: CASSLQTTGGLRNTEAFF
J: TRBJ1-1
size: few
V: TRBV6-6
D: TRBD1

DNA: TGTGCCACCATGAAGCGCACTGAGGGTGAAAAACTGTTTTTT
CDR3: CATMKRTEGEKLFF
J: TRBJ1-4
size: -
V: TRBV15
D: -

DNA: TGTGCCAGTAAGACTCAGGGGGGAACTAATGAAAAACTGTTTTTT
CDR3: CASKTQGGTNEKLFF
J: TRBJ1-4
size: -
V: TRBV2
D: TRBD1

DNA: TGCAGCTACGGACATTACACTGAAGCTTTCTTT
CDR3: CSYGHYTEAFF
J: TRBJ1-1
size: -
V: TRBV29-1
D: -

DNA: TGTGCCAGCAGTCGGCGGGAGGGTAATGAGCAGTTCTTC
CDR3: CASSRREGNEQFF
J: TRBJ2-1
size: once
V: TRBV6-5
D: TRBD2

DNA: TGTGCCAGCGGGGAGCCCACAACTAGCAATCAGCCCCAGCATTTT
CDR3: CASGEPTTSNQPQHF
J: TRBJ1-5
size: -
V: TRBV6-5
D: -

DNA: TGTGCCACCAGTGATTCGGCGGGAGGGGGCACAGATACGCAGTATTTT
CDR3: CATSDSAGGGTDTQYF
J: TRBJ2-3
size: -
V: TRBV24-1
D: TRBD2

DNA: TGTGCCAGCAGCCCTCGGGGGTTAAGGAGCAATCAGCCCCAGCATTTT
CDR3: CASSPRGLRSNQPQHF
J: TRBJ1-5
size: -
V: TRBV27
D: -

DNA: TGTGCCAGCAGTGAAATCAGGAATAGCAATCAGCCCCAGCATTTT
CDR3: CASSEIRNSNQPQHF
J: TRBJ1-5
size: -
V: TRBV2
D: -

DNA: TGCGCCAGCAGCCAAGACCCAGGGGCCACCTACGAGCAGTACTTC
CDR3: CASSQDPGATYEQYF
J: TRBJ2-7
size: -
V: TRBV4-3
D: -

DNA: TGTGCCAGTCGACAGAACCTAAATCAGCCCCAGCATTTT
CDR3: CASRQNLNQPQHF
J: TRBJ1-5
size: -
V: TRBV19
D: -

DNA: TGTGCCAGCTCACCCACAGCTAATCAGCCCCAGCATTTT
CDR3: CASSPTANQPQHF
J: TRBJ1-5
size: -
V: TRBV18
D: -

DNA: TGTGCCAGTAGTATAGGTGGCAGGGTCTACGAGCAGTACTTC
CDR3: CASSIGGRVYEQYF
J: TRBJ2-7
size: -
V: TRBV19
D: -

DNA: TGTGCCAGCAGCCTACGGGACGGAGGGACCTACGAGCAGTACTTC
CDR3: CASSLRDGGTYEQYF
J: TRBJ2-7
size: -
V: TRBV9
D: -

DNA: TGTGCCAGCAGACCCCTAGCAAGGATCTACGAGCAGTACTTC
CDR3: CASRPLARIYEQYF
J: TRBJ2-7
size: -
V: TRBV28
D: -

DNA: TGTGCCAGCAGACGACCGGGACAGGGGTACGAGCAGTACTTC
CDR3: CASRRPGQGYEQYF
J: TRBJ2-7
size: -
V: TRBV2
D: TRBD1

DNA: TGTGCCAGCAGCGACCGGGACAGCCTTTACAATGAGCAGTTCTTC
CDR3: CASSDRDSLYNEQFF
J: TRBJ2-1
size: -
V: TRBV9
D: TRBD1

DNA: TGTGCCAGCAGTGAAAGGGGAGGACCCTACGAGCAGTACTTC
CDR3: CASSERGGPYEQYF
J: TRBJ2-7
size: -
V: TRBV28
D: -

DNA: TGTGCCAGCAGTGTGCTTGGAGGAGGCCTCTATGGCTACACCTTC
CDR3: CASSVLGGGLYGYTF
J: TRBJ1-2
size: -
V: TRBV27
D: -

DNA: TGCGCCAGCAGGTTTAAACAGGGGGTCTGCGGCTACACCTTC
CDR3: CASRFKQGVCGYTF
J: TRBJ1-2
size: -
V: TRBV10-1
D: TRBD1

DNA: TGTGCCAGCAGCTCGTTTATACATGGGCGGGCCAACGTCCTGACTTTC
CDR3: CASSSFIHGRANVLTF
J: TRBJ2-6
size: few
V: TRBV7-9
D: -

DNA: TGTGCCACAGGGGGAGACAGGGCTGGAAACACCATATATTTT
CDR3: CATGGDRAGNTIYF
J: TRBJ1-3
size: -
V: TRBV6-5
D: TRBD1

DNA: TGTGCCAGCAGTCTGCGGACAGGTCCTGAGCAGTACTTC
CDR3: CASSLRTGPEQYF
J: TRBJ2-7
size: -
V: TRBV6-5
D: TRBD1

DNA: TGTGCCAGCAGCCAAGGCGGGAGACCGACAGATACGCAGTATTTT
CDR3: CASSQGGRPTDTQYF
J: TRBJ2-3
size: once
V: TRBV3-1/TRBV3-2
D: TRBD2

DNA: TGCAGCGTTGAACACGACAGCTCCTACGAGCAGTACTTC
CDR3: CSVEHDSSYEQYF
J: TRBJ2-7
size: -
V: TRBV29-1
D: -

DNA: TGTGCTAGTGGTTTGGTACAATATGGGGGCAAGGATGAAAAACTGTTTTTT
CDR3: CASGLVQYGGKDEKLFF
J: TRBJ1-4
size: -
V: TRBV12-5
D: -

DNA: TGTGCCAGCAGTACAGGGGGCTTCTATGGCTACACCTTC
CDR3: CASSTGGFYGYTF
J: TRBJ1-2
size: -
V: TRBV3-1/TRBV3-2
D: TRBD1

DNA: TGCGCCAGCAGCCAAGCGGGGACAGTCACCGGGGAGCTGTTTTTT
CDR3: CASSQAGTVTGELFF
J: TRBJ2-2
size: few
V: TRBV4-1
D: TRBD1

DNA: TGTGCCAGCAGCCCCCGGGACAGGGAGAACGGGGAGCTGTTTTTT
CDR3: CASSPRDRENGELFF
J: TRBJ2-2
size: once
V: TRBV9
D: TRBD1

DNA: TGTGCCAGCAGTCCCCGGACGGGATCCTACGAGCAGTACTTC
CDR3: CASSPRTGSYEQYF
J: TRBJ2-7
size: -
V: TRBV27
D: -

DNA: TGTGCCAGCAGCTTAGGGACAGGGGCTTTCATCGAGCAGTACTTC
CDR3: CASSLGTGAFIEQYF
J: TRBJ2-7
size: -
V: TRBV7-9
D: TRBD1

DNA: TGTGCCAGCAGTAAAGGACTAGCGGGGGGGCAAGAGACCCAGTACTTC
CDR3: CASSKGLAGGQETQYF
J: TRBJ2-5
size: -
V: TRBV6-2/TRBV6-3
D: TRBD2

DNA: TGTGCCAGCAGTTACGTCGGGAGGGCCAATGAGCAGTTCTTC
CDR3: CASSYVGRANEQFF
J: TRBJ2-1
size: -
V: TRBV6-5
D: TRBD2

DNA: TGTGCCAGCAGCGATTCGGGGTACCAAACCTGGATATTCGGCAATCAGCCCCAGCATTTT
CDR3: CASSDSGYQTWIFGNQPQHF
J: TRBJ1-5
size: -
V: TRBV6-2/TRBV6-3
D: -

DNA: TGCAGCGTCGGACAGGGGCTTACCGATCAGCCCCAGCATTTT
CDR3: CSVGQGLTDQPQHF
J: TRBJ1-5
size: many
V: TRBV29-1
D: TRBD1

DNA: TGTGCCAGCACCAGTAGCGGGGGGGACCCCTACAATGAGCAGTTCTTC
CDR3: CASTSSGGDPYNEQFF
J: TRBJ2-1
size: -
V: TRBV7-9
D: TRBD2

DNA: TGTGCCAGCAGTGAATCGGGGATTATGCCATATGGCTACACCTTC
CDR3: CASSESGIMPYGYTF
J: TRBJ1-2
size: once
V: TRBV2
D: -